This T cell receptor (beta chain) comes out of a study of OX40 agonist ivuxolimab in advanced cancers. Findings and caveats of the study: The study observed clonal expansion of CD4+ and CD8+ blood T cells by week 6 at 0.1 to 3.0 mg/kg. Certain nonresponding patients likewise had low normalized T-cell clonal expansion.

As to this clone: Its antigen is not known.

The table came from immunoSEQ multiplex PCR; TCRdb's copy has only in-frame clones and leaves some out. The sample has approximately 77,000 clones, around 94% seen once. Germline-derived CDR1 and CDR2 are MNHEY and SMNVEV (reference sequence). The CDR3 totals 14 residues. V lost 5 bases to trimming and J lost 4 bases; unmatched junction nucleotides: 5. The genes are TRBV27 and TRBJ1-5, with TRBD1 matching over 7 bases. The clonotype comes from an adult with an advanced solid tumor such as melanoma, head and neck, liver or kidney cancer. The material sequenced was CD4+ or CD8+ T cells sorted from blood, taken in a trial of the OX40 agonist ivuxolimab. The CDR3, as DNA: TGTGCCAGCAGTCCCAGACAGGGAAATCAGCCCCAGCATTTT. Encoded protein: CASSPRQGNQPQHF.